The 26 T cell receptor beta chains in this list originate from one sample, sequenced in a study of shared clonotypes between healthy human individuals. Produced via immunoSEQ multiplex PCR; TCRdb's table is partial and in-frame only. The sample yields under 1,100,000 clones, 60% to 80% seen once. Material for sequencing was memory CD4+ T cells sorted from blood. Subset described: CD45RA-negative fraction. The receptors come from a man aged 18-30 years in good health.

The J gene is TRBJ2-5, the V gene TRBV6-5; TRBD1 might be the D (5 bases). There are 13 residues in the CDR3. Germline loops: CDR1 MNHEY, CDR2 SVGAGI. Trimming removed 9 bases at V and 3 bases at J, with 14 bases between. The CDR3 region is CASRRQSKETQYF. CDR3 in DNA: TGTGCCAGTAGGCGACAGTCCAAAGAGACCCAGTACTTC.

The rearrangement joins TRBV7-6 to TRBJ2-1; 9 nucleotides align to TRBD2. CDR1 and CDR2 from the germline V gene are SGHVS and FNYEAQ. The CDR3 length is 16 residues. Losses at the gene ends were 1 base for V and 4 bases for J; bases not matched to a gene: 5. In DNA form, the CDR3 reads TGTGCCAGCAGCTTAGGTGTGGCGGGAGGGTACAATGAGCAGTTCTTC. Protein sequence: CASSLGVAGGYNEQFF.

V usage is TRBV11-2 and J usage is TRBJ2-5; 8 bases align to TRBD1. Trimming removed 4 bases from V and 5 bases from J; junction bases left unmatched: 9. Germline lookup yields CDR1 SGHAT and CDR2 FQNNGV. The CDR3 contains 15 residues. In nucleotides, the CDR3 is TGTGCCAGCAGCTCCTCCCCCCAGGGGGCCGAGACCCAGTACTTC. Amino acids: CASSSSPQGAETQYF.

J is TRBJ1-6 and V is TRBV27; D ambiguous. The CDR3 loop spans 14 amino acids. The germline V gene has CDR1 MNHEY and CDR2 SMNVEV (reference sequence). The germline V and J ends were trimmed by 3 bases and 9 bases, with 12 bases remaining between them. CDR3 amino acids: CASSFSGGISPLHF. The CDR3 DNA reads as TGTGCCAGCAGTTTTTCGGGAGGCATTTCACCCCTCCACTTT.

The V call is TRBV27, the J call TRBJ2-2; D is ambiguous. CDR1 and CDR2 from the germline V gene are MNHEY and SMNVEV (reference sequence). The germline V and J ends were trimmed by 7 bases and 7 bases, with 16 bases remaining between them. This CDR3 has 14 residues. CDR3 amino acids: CASTSRGFVGELFF. In nucleotides, the CDR3 is TGTGCCAGCACCAGCCGAGGTTTCGTCGGGGAGCTGTTTTTT.

V gene TRBV19 combines with J gene TRBJ1-1; D not resolved. The CDR3 runs to 15 residues. Trimming took off 6 bases at V and 7 bases at J, with 21 bases between the two ends. Germline CDR1 is LNHDA and CDR2 is SQIVND (reference sequence). CDR3 sequence: CASSRTGPTSGEAFF. CDR3 coding DNA: TGTGCCAGTAGCCGCACCGGACCAACGAGCGGTGAAGCTTTCTTT.

The CDR3 protein is CASSYDPRSYEQYF. The CDR3, as DNA: TGCGCCAGCAGCTATGACCCTCGAAGCTACGAGCAGTACTTC. The chain is built from TRBV5-1 and TRBJ2-7; D is unresolved. Germline V gives CDR1 SGHRS, CDR2 YFSETQ. The length of the CDR3 is 14 residues. The germline V and J ends were trimmed by 3 bases and 3 bases, with 13 bases remaining between them. Together with reference TRBV5-1 and TRBJ2-7, the CDR3 gives the full variable domain: KAGVTQTPRYLIKTRGQQVTLSCSPISGHRSVSWYQQTPGQGLQFLFEYFSETQRNKGNFPGRFSGRQFSNSRSEMNVSTLELGDSALYLCASSYDPRSYEQYFGPGTRLTVT.

Here the CDR3 DNA reads TGTGCCATCAGGGCAGAAGATAATTCACCCCTCCACTTT. It translates to CAIRAEDNSPLHF. The chain uses TRBV10-3 and TRBJ1-6; no firm D call. Trimming left V 6 bases short and J 5 bases short, with 8 bases between. The CDR3 covers 13 residues. The V gene's germline CDR1 is ENHRY and CDR2 SYGVKD.

The chain recombines TRBV9 with TRBJ1-5, with 8 bases that match TRBD1. The CDR3 loop spans 15 amino acids. Germline assignment: CDR1 SGDLS and CDR2 YYNGEE. Trimming at V came to 2 bases and at J to 3 bases, leaving 4 bases not matched to a gene. The CDR3 spells CASSVTGALNQPQHF. The CDR3 bases are TGTGCCAGCAGCGTGACAGGGGCCCTCAATCAGCCCCAGCATTTT.

This chain joins TRBV5-6 and TRBJ2-1, with D perhaps being TRBD1 or TRBD2 (5 bases each). V shed 4 bases and J shed 2 bases, with 10 bases lying between them. Per the germline V gene, CDR1 is SGHDT and CDR2 is YYEEEE. CDR3 length equals 14 residues. The CDR3 region is CASSLGTTYNEQFF. The DNA of the CDR3 is TGTGCCAGCAGCCTCGGGACGACCTACAATGAGCAGTTCTTC.

V and J are TRBV7-9 and TRBJ2-3; D is possibly TRBD1 (6 bases). The CDR3 loop spans 11 amino acids. Between the trimmed V and J ends, which lost 11 bases and 6 bases, there was a span of 12 bases. The germline V gene has CDR1 SEHNR and CDR2 FQNEAQ (reference sequence). The CDR3 reads CAAQRGDTQYF. The CDR3 nucleotides are TGTGCCGCACAGAGGGGGGATACGCAGTATTTT.

The chain combines TRBV6-1 with TRBJ1-2; a possible D gene is TRBD1 (6 bases). Germline V gives CDR1 MNHNS, CDR2 SASEGT. V was shortened by 6 bases and J by 0 bases, with 11 bases between the two germline ends. The CDR3 loop spans 14 amino acids. Written as DNA, the CDR3 is TGTGCCAGCAGACTTACAGGGACTAACTATGGCTACACCTTC. This translates into CASRLTGTNYGYTF.

The chain has TRBV7-9 and TRBJ2-6; D is uncertain. The CDR3 is made up of 16 amino acids. The V gene's germline CDR1 is SEHNR and CDR2 FQNEAQ (reference sequence). V was pared by 8 bases and J by 2 bases, with 16 bases between. The CDR3 loop is CASPFRSGPGANVLTF. The CDR3 DNA reads TGTGCCAGCCCCTTCCGGTCCGGGCCTGGGGCCAACGTCCTGACTTTC.

The chain uses TRBV5-1 and TRBJ2-1, with unresolved D. The CDR3 is 13 residues long. In germline, CDR1 is SGHRS, CDR2 YFSETQ. V lost 4 bases and J 5 bases, leaving 10 bases between the germline ends. The CDR3 reads CASSAWYHNEQFF. Here the CDR3 DNA reads TGCGCCAGCAGCGCCTGGTACCACAATGAGCAGTTCTTC.

The V call is TRBV29-1, the J call TRBJ1-1; tentative D call: TRBD1 (5 bases). Trimming cost V 4 bases and J 4 bases, with 10 bases left between them. The length of the CDR3 is 12 residues. CDR1 is SQVTM and CDR2 is ANQGSEA in the germline V gene. The CDR3 DNA reads as TGCAGCGTTGGGGGGGTTCCCACTGAAGCTTTCTTT. It specifies CSVGGVPTEAFF.

This chain connects TRBV7-2 to TRBJ1-1; D is unresolved. With 0 bases removed from V and 1 base from J, the gap between germline ends came to 9 bases. Looked up from germline, CDR1 is SGHTA and CDR2 is FQGNSA. The CDR3 is made up of 15 amino acids. CDR3 protein: CASSLAVRGNTEAFF. The CDR3 coding sequence is TGTGCCAGCAGCTTAGCGGTGCGGGGGAACACTGAAGCTTTCTTT.

The V call is TRBV5-1, the J call TRBJ2-5, with D maybe TRBD2 (5 bases). The CDR3 loop spans 16 amino acids. The germline V gene encodes CDR1 SGHRS and CDR2 YFSETQ. The ends were cut back, 4 bases at V and 4 bases at J, with 20 bases in the middle. CDR3 amino acids: CASSPPTGSSGETQYF. Written as DNA, the CDR3 is TGCGCCAGCAGCCCACCTACGGGGTCTAGTGGAGAGACCCAGTACTTC.

The genes are TRBV4-3 and TRBJ1-5; D might be TRBD1 (5 bases). Looked up from germline, CDR1 is LGHNA and CDR2 is YSLEER. V lost 0 bases and J lost 5, with 11 bases in between. The CDR3 is made up of 15 amino acids. CDR3 residues: CASSQDPGVDQPQHF. In DNA form, the CDR3 reads TGCGCCAGCAGCCAAGATCCGGGGGTGGATCAGCCCCAGCATTTT.

CDR3 sequence: CASSLSAYGTYEQYF. Here the CDR3 DNA reads TGTGCCAGCAGCTTATCGGCGTACGGGACCTACGAGCAGTACTTC. V usage is TRBV7-2 and J usage is TRBJ2-7, with TRBD2 as a possible D gene (5 bases). In germline, CDR1 is SGHTA, CDR2 FQGNSA. The CDR3 spans 15 residues. Deletions cut 2 bases from V and 2 bases from J, with 13 bases between.

This clone was seen a handful of times. This chain uses TRBV5-6 with TRBJ2-7, with D possibly matching TRBD2 (5 bases). There are 13 residues in the CDR3. The germline V and J ends were trimmed by 2 bases and 7 bases, with 13 bases remaining between them. Germline V CDR1 and CDR2: SGHDT, YYEEEE. CDR3 in DNA: TGTGCCAGCAGCTTCTGGACTGGCGGGGAGCAGTACTTC. The encoded protein is CASSFWTGGEQYF.

This clone came up a few times. The J gene is TRBJ1-1, the V gene TRBV6-5, with D possibly matching TRBD1 (5 bases). CDR1 is MNHEY and CDR2 is SVGAGI in the germline V gene. There are 13 residues in the CDR3. V lost 2 bases to trimming and J lost 2 bases, with 6 bases between them. The CDR3, as DNA: TGTGCCAGCAGTTACGACAGCAACACTGAAGCTTTCTTT. Its protein is CASSYDSNTEAFF.

The chain carries TRBV7-3 and TRBJ2-2; D possibly corresponds to TRBD2 (6 bases). Germline V lookup: CDR1 SGHTA, CDR2 FQGTGA. Trimming shortened V by 7 bases and J by 4 bases, and 10 bases separated the two germline ends. The CDR3 length is 13 residues. The CDR3 reads CASTLTSTGELFF. The CDR3 DNA is TGTGCCAGCACCCTGACTAGCACCGGGGAGCTGTTTTTT.

In its sample, this clone was seen a few times. CDR3: CASSQSGGGNEQFF. Here the CDR3 DNA reads TGCGCCAGCAGCCAAAGCGGGGGGGGAAATGAGCAGTTCTTC. This chain joins TRBV4-1 and TRBJ2-1; 10 bases agree with TRBD2. V trimming: 2 bases; J trimming: 7 bases; junction bases outside the gene matches: 2. This CDR3 spans 14 amino acids. The germline CDR1 and CDR2 sequences are MGHRA and YSYEKL.

The chain links TRBV7-2 to TRBJ2-3; D unresolved. The CDR3 is 15 residues long. Germline V gene lookup returns CDR1 SGHTA and CDR2 FQGNSA. The V end was cut by 4 bases, the J end by 0 bases, with 11 bases between. The CDR3 bases are TGTGCCAGCAGCTCTAGACTGATTAGCACAGATACGCAGTATTTT. It codes for CASSSRLISTDTQYF.

This clone was seen a handful of times. The CDR3 sequence: CASSSWGANTGELFF. The CDR3 region has the DNA TGCGCCAGCAGCAGCTGGGGGGCGAACACCGGGGAGCTGTTTTTT. This chain links TRBV5-1 with TRBJ2-2, with a possible D match to TRBD2 (6 bases). CDR3 length equals 15 residues. Trimming stripped 4 bases from V and 0 bases from J, with 10 bases between. Germline V gene data show CDR1 as SGHRS and CDR2 as YFSETQ.

The chain uses TRBV7-2 and TRBJ2-3; 10 bases match TRBD2. From germline, CDR1 is SGHTA and CDR2 FQGNSA. V trimming: 5 bases; J trimming: 3 bases; junction bases outside the gene matches: 5. The CDR3 contains 15 residues. CDR3: CASSIGTSVTDTQYF. CDR3 in DNA: TGTGCCAGCAGCATAGGGACTAGCGTTACAGATACGCAGTATTTT.